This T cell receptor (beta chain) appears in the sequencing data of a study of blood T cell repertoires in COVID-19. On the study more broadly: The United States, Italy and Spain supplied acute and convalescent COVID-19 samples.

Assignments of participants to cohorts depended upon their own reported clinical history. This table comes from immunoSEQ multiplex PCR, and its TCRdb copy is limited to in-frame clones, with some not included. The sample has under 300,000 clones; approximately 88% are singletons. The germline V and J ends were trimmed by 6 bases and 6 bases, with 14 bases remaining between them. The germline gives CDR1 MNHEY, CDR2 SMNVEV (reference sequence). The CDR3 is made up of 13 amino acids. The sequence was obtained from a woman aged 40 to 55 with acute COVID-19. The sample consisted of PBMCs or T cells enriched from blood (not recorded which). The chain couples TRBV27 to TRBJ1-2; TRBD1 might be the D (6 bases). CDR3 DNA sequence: TGTGCCAGCAGCTTAGACAGGACCGATGGCTACACCTTC. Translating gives CASSLDRTDGYTF.